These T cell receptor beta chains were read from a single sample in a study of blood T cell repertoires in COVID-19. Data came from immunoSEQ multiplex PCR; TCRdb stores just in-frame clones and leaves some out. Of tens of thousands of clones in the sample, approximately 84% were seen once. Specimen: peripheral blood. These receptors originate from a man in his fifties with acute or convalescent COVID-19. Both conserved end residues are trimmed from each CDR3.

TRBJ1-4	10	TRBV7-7	ASTMGGEKLF
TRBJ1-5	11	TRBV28	ASTLLVGQPQH
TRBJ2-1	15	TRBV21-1	ASSKVRGILHVNEQF
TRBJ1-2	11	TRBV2	ASSVDSNYGYT
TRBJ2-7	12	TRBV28	ASSLVRGSYEQY
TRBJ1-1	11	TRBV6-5	ASGGAGHTEAF
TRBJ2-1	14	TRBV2	ASNQGGALSYNEQF
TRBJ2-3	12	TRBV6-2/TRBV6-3	ASSSVEIPDTQY
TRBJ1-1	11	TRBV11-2	ASTSLRGGRTF
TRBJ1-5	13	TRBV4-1	ASSQDRTAYQPQH
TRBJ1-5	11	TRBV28	ASSYSRDKPQH
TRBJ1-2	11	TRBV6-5	ASSYSSRYGYT
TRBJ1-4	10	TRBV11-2	ASSLGLEKLF
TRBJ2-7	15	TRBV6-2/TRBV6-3	ASSYPTSGGERYEQY
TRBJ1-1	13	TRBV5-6	ASRPPDREDTEAF
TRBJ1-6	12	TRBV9	ASSGGSGNSPLH
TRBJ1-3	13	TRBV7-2	ASSLGQSSGNTIY
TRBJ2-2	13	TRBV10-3	AISEKGQGTGELF
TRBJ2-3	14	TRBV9	ASSVGGGMRGDTQY
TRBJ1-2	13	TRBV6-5	ASSYSPGGNYGYT
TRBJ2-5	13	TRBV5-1	ASSRLAGAQETQY
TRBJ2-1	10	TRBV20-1	SASDSYNEQF
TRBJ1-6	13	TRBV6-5	ASSYSTNGHSPLH
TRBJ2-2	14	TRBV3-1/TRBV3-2	ASSRVAGGRTGELF
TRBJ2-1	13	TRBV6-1	ASSEAGSGSYEQF
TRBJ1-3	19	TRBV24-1	ATSDLVEAELHSDSGNTIY
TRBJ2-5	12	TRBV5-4	ASSLAGSKETQY
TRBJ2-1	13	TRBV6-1	ASSDLGGLNNEQF
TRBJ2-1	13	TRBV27	ASSPLKGLNNEQF
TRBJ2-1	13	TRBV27	ASSRTAGGSNEQF
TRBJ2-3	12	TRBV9	ASSVEGVTDTQY
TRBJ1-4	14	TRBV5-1	ASSSGSSATNEKLF
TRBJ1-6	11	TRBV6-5	ASQVKRPGPLH